A selection of T cell receptor beta chains follows, all from one sample in a study of T cell responses to AZD1222 COVID-19 vaccine. Method: immunoSEQ multiplex PCR; TCRdb's copy keeps in-frame clones and lacks some. Here the sample spans over 110,000 clones, roughly 90% being singletons. The material was peripheral blood, obtained on day 0 of AZD1222 vaccination. These receptors all stem from an adult in good health. CDR3s include the opening cysteine and the closing phenylalanine or tryptophan. A D gene is named only where the DNA matches it firmly. Some rows have no size entry. The others give once, few or many, or a class for an expanded clone.

size: NA; D: NA; V: TRBV6-1; J: TRBJ1-1; DNA: TGTGCCAGCAGTGAATTATTGGGTGCTTTCTTT; CDR3: CASSELLGAFF
size: once; D: NA; V: TRBV19; J: TRBJ1-3; DNA: TGTGCCAGTTCCTACCGCGGGACCTCTGGAAACACCATATATTTT; CDR3: CASSYRGTSGNTIYF
size: once; D: NA; V: TRBV3-1/TRBV3-2; J: TRBJ1-1; DNA: TGTGCCAGCAGCCACTTAGACAGAAACACTGAAGCTTTCTTT; CDR3: CASSHLDRNTEAFF
size: NA; D: NA; V: TRBV6-6; J: TRBJ2-7; DNA: TGTGCCAGCAGTCCGAAGCTTTGGGAGTCTAGCTCCTACGAGCAGTACTTC; CDR3: CASSPKLWESSSYEQYF
size: NA; D: TRBD2; V: TRBV11-2; J: TRBJ2-3; DNA: TGTGCCAGCAGCGTACATAGCGGGAGCTCAGATACGCAGTATTTT; CDR3: CASSVHSGSSDTQYF
size: NA; D: TRBD1; V: TRBV9; J: TRBJ2-7; DNA: TGTGCCAGCAGCGCCCTCGGGACAGGGTCCCTCTACGAGCAGTACTTC; CDR3: CASSALGTGSLYEQYF
size: once; D: TRBD1; V: TRBV4-1; J: TRBJ2-5; DNA: TGCGCCAGCAGCCAAGACCGGGACAGATTGTACCAAGAGACCCAGTACTTC; CDR3: CASSQDRDRLYQETQYF
size: few; D: NA; V: TRBV18; J: TRBJ1-2; DNA: TGTGCCAGCTCACCAGATCTTCCACCCGGGGGGAGGAGCTATGGCTACACCTTC; CDR3: CASSPDLPPGGRSYGYTF
size: NA; D: NA; V: TRBV27; J: TRBJ1-4; DNA: TGTGCCAGCAGTGGCCTCGCGGGGGGTGACTTTAAGAAACTGTTTTTT; CDR3: CASSGLAGGDFKKLFF
size: NA; D: NA; V: TRBV3-1/TRBV3-2; J: TRBJ1-1; DNA: TGTGCCAGCAGCCAAGGGGTGGGGGGAGAGGCTGAAGCTTTCTTT; CDR3: CASSQGVGGEAEAFF
size: NA; D: NA; V: TRBV4-1; J: TRBJ1-1; DNA: TGCGCCAGCAGCCAAAATGAGGTAAGGGCTTTCTTT; CDR3: CASSQNEVRAFF
size: NA; D: NA; V: TRBV27; J: TRBJ2-3; DNA: TGTGCCAGCAGCCCAGCCACAGATACGCAGTATTTT; CDR3: CASSPATDTQYF
size: NA; D: TRBD2; V: TRBV28; J: TRBJ2-1; DNA: TGTGCCAGCAGACTAGCGGGAGACAATGAGCAGTTCTTC; CDR3: CASRLAGDNEQFF
size: many; D: NA; V: TRBV24-1; J: TRBJ2-7; DNA: TGTGCCACCCTTGGCGGCAAGACAGGAGCCTACGAGCAGTACTTC; CDR3: CATLGGKTGAYEQYF
size: NA; D: NA; V: TRBV7-9; J: TRBJ2-3; DNA: TGTGCCAGCAGCTCCGAGGGAACGCAGTATTTT; CDR3: CASSSEGTQYF
size: NA; D: NA; V: TRBV30; J: TRBJ2-1; DNA: TGTGCCAGCAATGAGCAGTTCTTC; CDR3: CASNEQFF
size: few; D: NA; V: TRBV5-5; J: TRBJ1-3; DNA: TGTGCCAGCAGCCTCGGACCGTCTAGAAACACCATATATTTT; CDR3: CASSLGPSRNTIYF
size: NA; D: TRBD1; V: TRBV27; J: TRBJ1-1; DNA: TGTGCCAGCAGGCCGGACAGGGGAGGTTACACTGAAGCTTTCTTT; CDR3: CASRPDRGGYTEAFF
size: few; D: NA; V: TRBV14; J: TRBJ1-6; DNA: TGTGCCAGCAGCCAAGACATAGGACAGAGCTCCTATAATTCACCCCTCCACTTT; CDR3: CASSQDIGQSSYNSPLHF
size: NA; D: NA; V: TRBV28; J: TRBJ2-3; DNA: TGTGCCAGCCTCCGGGCTAGCACAGATACGCAGTATTTT; CDR3: CASLRASTDTQYF
size: NA; D: NA; V: TRBV5-6; J: TRBJ1-2; DNA: TGTGCCAGCAGCTTGGGGGCTTTAAGCTATGGCTACACCTTC; CDR3: CASSLGALSYGYTF
size: NA; D: NA; V: TRBV10-3; J: TRBJ1-2; DNA: TGTGCCATCAGTGGGTCAACAGGACGTGGCTACACCTTC; CDR3: CAISGSTGRGYTF
size: NA; D: NA; V: TRBV7-2; J: TRBJ2-7; DNA: TGTGCCAGCAGCCCCAGGGCTGACTACGAGCAGTACTTC; CDR3: CASSPRADYEQYF
size: NA; D: TRBD1; V: TRBV3-1/TRBV3-2; J: TRBJ1-2; DNA: TGTGCCAGCAGCCGACAGGGTATAAGTGGCTACACCTTC; CDR3: CASSRQGISGYTF
size: NA; D: NA; V: TRBV7-8; J: TRBJ2-2; DNA: TGTGCCAGCAGCTCCCCGACAAGGAACACCGGGGAGCTGTTTTTT; CDR3: CASSSPTRNTGELFF
size: NA; D: NA; V: TRBV10-2; J: TRBJ1-4; DNA: TGCGCCAGCAGTGAGTCCCGAGGGCTGTTTTTT; CDR3: CASSESRGLFF
size: NA; D: TRBD2; V: TRBV6-2/TRBV6-3; J: TRBJ2-5; DNA: TGTGCCAGCAGTTCTGGGACTAGCGGGAGAAAGACCCAGTACTTC; CDR3: CASSSGTSGRKTQYF
size: once; D: TRBD1; V: TRBV12-3/TRBV12-4; J: TRBJ1-3; DNA: TGTGCCAGCAACAGGGGTGGAAACACCATATATTTT; CDR3: CASNRGGNTIYF
size: NA; D: TRBD2; V: TRBV6-4; J: TRBJ2-1; DNA: TGTGCCAGCACCCTAGCTAACGGACTAGCCTACAATGAGCAGTTCTTC; CDR3: CASTLANGLAYNEQFF
size: NA; D: NA; V: TRBV5-5; J: TRBJ1-1; DNA: TGTGCCAGCAGCTTGGATCTCCCGAACACTGAAGCTTTCTTT; CDR3: CASSLDLPNTEAFF
size: NA; D: NA; V: TRBV9; J: TRBJ2-1; DNA: TGTGCCAGCAGCGTTGGCCATACCAATGAGCAGTTCTTC; CDR3: CASSVGHTNEQFF
size: NA; D: TRBD1; V: TRBV16; J: TRBJ2-5; DNA: TGTGCCAGCAGCCGATCGATCCTGGACAGGTACCAAGAGACCCAGTACTTC; CDR3: CASSRSILDRYQETQYF
size: NA; D: NA; V: TRBV11-2; J: TRBJ2-2; DNA: TGTGCCAGCAGCGCAGGACAGCGGCTGTTTTTT; CDR3: CASSAGQRLFF
size: NA; D: NA; V: TRBV7-3; J: TRBJ2-1; DNA: TGTGCCAGCAGCCCTGGGACCGTTACGGGTGAGCAGTTCTTC; CDR3: CASSPGTVTGEQFF
size: NA; D: NA; V: TRBV4-1; J: TRBJ1-4; DNA: TGCGCCAGCAGCCACCAGGGGCTGGGTAATGAAAAACTGTTTTTT; CDR3: CASSHQGLGNEKLFF
size: NA; D: NA; V: TRBV6-5; J: TRBJ1-4; DNA: TGTGCCAGCAGTTCACCTGGACGGGGGCTTAATGAAAAACTGTTTTTT; CDR3: CASSSPGRGLNEKLFF
size: NA; D: TRBD2; V: TRBV18; J: TRBJ2-3; DNA: TGTGCCAGCTCCCTCCCCCTAGCGGGAGGCATAGCAGTAGCAGATACGCAGTATTTT; CDR3: CASSLPLAGGIAVADTQYF
size: NA; D: NA; V: TRBV7-2; J: TRBJ2-5; DNA: TGTGCCAGCAGCTCCAGGGGGACGACTAGGGCAATTCGGGAGACCCAGTACTTC; CDR3: CASSSRGTTRAIRETQYF
size: NA; D: TRBD2; V: TRBV14; J: TRBJ2-2; DNA: TGTGCCAGCAGCCAAGGACTAGCGGGATATCGCGGGGAGCTGTTTTTT; CDR3: CASSQGLAGYRGELFF
size: few; D: TRBD1; V: TRBV30; J: TRBJ1-3; DNA: TGTGCGACAGGGGCTGGAAACACCATATATTTT; CDR3: CATGAGNTIYF
size: NA; D: TRBD2; V: TRBV9; J: TRBJ2-1; DNA: TGTGCCAGCAGCGTTCCCCAGGGTCCGACTAGCGGATACAATGAGCAGTTCTTC; CDR3: CASSVPQGPTSGYNEQFF
size: once; D: NA; V: TRBV30; J: TRBJ1-5; DNA: TGTGCCTGGAGCGCGCTGGGTTCTCAGCCCCAGCATTTT; CDR3: CAWSALGSQPQHF
size: NA; D: NA; V: TRBV15; J: TRBJ1-3; DNA: TGTGCCACCAGCAGCCGAATTGGCTCTGGAAACACCATATATTTT; CDR3: CATSSRIGSGNTIYF
size: NA; D: NA; V: TRBV23-1; J: TRBJ2-7; DNA: TGCGCCAGCAGTCAATTTGGCCGGGGATTGTCGATTAGGGTAAGCTCCTACGAGCAGTACTTC; CDR3: CASSQFGRGLSIRVSSYEQYF
size: NA; D: TRBD1; V: TRBV5-6; J: TRBJ1-1; DNA: TGTGCCAGCAGCTGGACAGGGCGCACTGAAGCTTTCTTT; CDR3: CASSWTGRTEAFF
size: NA; D: NA; V: TRBV4-3; J: TRBJ2-7; DNA: TGCGCCAGCAGCCAAGAGCAAGGATTAGTTGGTGAGCAGTACTTC; CDR3: CASSQEQGLVGEQYF
size: NA; D: TRBD1; V: TRBV13; J: TRBJ2-1; DNA: TGTGCCAGCAGCCCCCAGGGGGAACCCTACAATGAGCAGTTCTTC; CDR3: CASSPQGEPYNEQFF
size: NA; D: NA; V: TRBV7-2; J: TRBJ1-1; DNA: TGTGCCAGCAGCTTAGAACACGTCAACACTGAAGCTTTCTTT; CDR3: CASSLEHVNTEAFF
size: NA; D: NA; V: TRBV27; J: TRBJ1-6; DNA: TGTGCCAGCACCGAAGGGCTACGGAATTCACCCCTCCACTTT; CDR3: CASTEGLRNSPLHF
size: NA; D: TRBD1; V: TRBV4-3; J: TRBJ2-2; DNA: TGCGCCAGCAGCCAAGACAGGGGGCGGACCGGGGAGCTGTTTTTT; CDR3: CASSQDRGRTGELFF
size: NA; D: NA; V: TRBV5-4; J: TRBJ2-1; DNA: TGTGCCAGCAGCTTGGGGGGCACGGCGGTCAATGAGCAGTTCTTC; CDR3: CASSLGGTAVNEQFF
size: NA; D: NA; V: TRBV28; J: TRBJ1-1; DNA: TGTGCCAGCAACTTCTGGACAGAGAAGAACACTGAAGCTTTCTTT; CDR3: CASNFWTEKNTEAFF
size: few; D: NA; V: TRBV3-1/TRBV3-2; J: TRBJ2-1; DNA: TGTGCCAGCAGCACTAGGTTGCTTGGGCAGTTCTTC; CDR3: CASSTRLLGQFF
size: few; D: NA; V: TRBV29-1; J: TRBJ2-7; DNA: TGCAGCGTTGAAGATCAGGGGCCCTCCTACGAGCAGTACTTC; CDR3: CSVEDQGPSYEQYF
size: NA; D: TRBD1; V: TRBV27; J: TRBJ2-2; DNA: TGTGCCAGCAGTTTACTCCGGACAGGGGGCGCCCACGGGGAGCTGTTTTTT; CDR3: CASSLLRTGGAHGELFF
size: NA; D: TRBD1; V: TRBV3-1/TRBV3-2; J: TRBJ2-7; DNA: TGTGCCAGCAGCCAAACAGGGGGGATCTCCGACGAGCAGTACTTC; CDR3: CASSQTGGISDEQYF
size: NA; D: NA; V: TRBV6-1; J: TRBJ2-1; DNA: TGTGCCAGCAGTGAAATAACTAGCTCTAGCGAGCAGTTCTTC; CDR3: CASSEITSSSEQFF